This TCR beta chain was identified during a study of blood T cells in healthy people across ages. V lost 1 base to trimming and J lost 8 bases, with 14 bases between them. CDR3 length: 14 residues. The germline CDR1 and CDR2 sequences are LNHNV and YYDKDF (reference sequence). About 10 milliliters of peripheral blood were drawn from each donor. The second PCR ran roughly 7 to 12 cycles with a sample-barcoded 5' primer and J-beta primers. Each CDR3 protein is one row after TCRdb ran MiXCR on the 5' RACE reads. The sample lists 1.5 million to 2 million distinct CDR3 sequences; about 49% were seen once. Sequenced sample: blood. The TCR sequence derives from a middle-aged woman in good health. The rearrangement links TRBV15 to TRBJ1-2; D is undetermined. Here the CDR3 reads CATSRAPIGSGYTF. CDR3 coding DNA: TGTGCCACCAGCAGAGCACCTATTGGGTCGGGCTACACCTTC. Filled out from reference TRBV15 and TRBJ1-2, the complete variable domain reads DAMVIQNPRYQVTQFGKPVTLSCSQTLNHNVMYWYQQKSSQAPKLLFHYYDKDFNNEADTPDNFQSRRPNTSFCFLDIRSPGLGDTAMYLCATSRAPIGSGYTFGSGTRLTVV.